This T cell receptor (beta chain) was observed in a study of control samples from healthy donors and cancer patients. This clone has more than one count but fewer than ten. The V end lost 4 bases, the J end lost 7 bases, and 11 bases lay between the germline ends. In germline, CDR1 is SGHKS, CDR2 YYEKEE (reference sequence). The CDR3 is made up of 12 amino acids. Clones were read by immunoSEQ multiplex PCR, and TCRdb kept only the in-frame ones, dropping some. This sample carries 150,000 to 200,000 clones, around nine tenths of them seen once, and the ten largest clones take about 1.7%. The chain combines TRBV5-5 with TRBJ1-1; D remains unclear. Sequences were obtained from blood. This clonotype was obtained from a man aged 18 to 35 in good health. This CDR3 is CASSPRGIEAFF. The DNA for the CDR3 is TGTGCCAGCAGCCCTCGCGGGATTGAAGCTTTCTTT.